What follows is one T cell receptor beta chain and its context. Its antigen is undetermined. The source of the sample is a study of blood T cells in healthy people across ages. Findings of the study overall: The recorded TCR beta diversity per million T cells decreased in a roughly linear manner with age.

V was cut by 6 bases and J by 0 bases, with 12 bases left in between. CDR3 length: 14 residues. Germline CDR1 reads DFQATT; CDR2 reads SNEGSKA (reference sequence). Using a J-beta primer mix together with a sample-barcoded 5' primer, a second PCR was run for about 6 to 11 cycles. Each cDNA molecule, via a template-switch adaptor with 12 random nucleotides, was tagged. One entry per CDR3 protein results from TCRdb running MiXCR on the 5' RACE reads. The table has about 780,000 distinct CDR3 sequences, less than 60% seen once. Samples each yielded at least 6 micrograms of total RNA. This sequence was found in a man at least 80 years old in good health. This chain joins TRBV20-1 and TRBJ2-1, with D tentatively TRBD1 or TRBD2 (5 bases each). Sequenced input: blood. The DNA for the CDR3 is TGCAGTGCGGGGACCACGAGCTCCTACAATGAGCAGTTCTTC. Its translation is CSAGTTSSYNEQFF.